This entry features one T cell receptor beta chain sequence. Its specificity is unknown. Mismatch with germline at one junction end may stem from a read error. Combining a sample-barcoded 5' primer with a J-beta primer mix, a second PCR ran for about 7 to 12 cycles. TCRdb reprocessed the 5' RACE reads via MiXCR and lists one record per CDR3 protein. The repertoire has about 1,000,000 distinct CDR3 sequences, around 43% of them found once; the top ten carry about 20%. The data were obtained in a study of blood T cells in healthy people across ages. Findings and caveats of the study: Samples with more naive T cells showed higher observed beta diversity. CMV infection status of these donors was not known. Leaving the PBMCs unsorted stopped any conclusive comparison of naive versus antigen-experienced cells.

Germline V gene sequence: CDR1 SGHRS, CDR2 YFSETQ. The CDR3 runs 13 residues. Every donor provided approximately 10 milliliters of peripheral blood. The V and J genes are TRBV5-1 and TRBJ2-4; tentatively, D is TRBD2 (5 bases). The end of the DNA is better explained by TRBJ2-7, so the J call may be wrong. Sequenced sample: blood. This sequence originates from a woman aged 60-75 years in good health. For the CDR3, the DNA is TGCGCCAACAGCCACGGGGACTCCTACGAGCAGTACTTC. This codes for CANSHGDSYEQYF.